Below are 18 T cell receptor beta chains sequenced from a single sample in a study of OX40 agonist ivuxolimab in advanced cancers. Data came from immunoSEQ multiplex PCR; TCRdb stores just in-frame clones and leaves some out. The repertoire includes tens of thousands of clones, more than 65% of them detected once, and 4.6% sits in the top ten. This specimen was CD4+ or CD8+ T cells sorted from blood, taken in a trial of the OX40 agonist ivuxolimab. The receptors shown here come from an adult with an advanced solid tumor such as melanoma, head and neck, liver or kidney cancer.

This chain joins TRBV4-2 and TRBJ1-2; 10 bases match TRBD1. Losses at the gene ends were 5 bases for V and 5 bases for J; bases not matched to a gene: 5. The CDR3 spans 14 residues. CDR1 LGHNA and CDR2 YNFKEQ come from the germline V gene. For the CDR3, the DNA is TGTGCCAGCAGCTCCCCGGACAGGGGGTATGGCTACACCTTC. This encodes CASSSPDRGYGYTF.

The rearrangement links TRBV19 to TRBJ2-1; TRBD2 agrees at 7 bases. CDR1 is LNHDA, CDR2 SQIVND, per germline (reference sequence). V shed 6 bases, J shed 0 bases, and the junction held 5 bases outside the gene matches. This CDR3 spans 15 amino acids. DNA of the CDR3: TGTGCCAGTAGCCGCGGGGGTAGCTCCTACAATGAGCAGTTCTTC. Translating gives CASSRGGSSYNEQFF.

The chain couples TRBV5-6 to TRBJ1-2; D is possibly TRBD1 (5 bases). Trimming shortened V by 4 bases and J by 1 base, and 14 bases separated the two germline ends. The CDR3 spans 15 residues. Germline V CDR1 and CDR2: SGHDT, YYEEEE. In DNA, the CDR3 is TGTGCCAGCAGCCCCCCGCCAGGGAATAACTATGGCTACACCTTC. Translated: CASSPPPGNNYGYTF.

This chain connects TRBV9 to TRBJ1-4; maybe TRBD1 (5 bases). Trimming shortened V by 3 bases and J by 8 bases, and 11 bases separated the two germline ends. Germline CDR1 and CDR2: SGDLS and YYNGEE. The CDR3 is 13 amino acids. Written as DNA, the CDR3 is TGTGCCAGCAGCGATTGGGAGGGGGAAAAACTGTTTTTT. As protein: CASSDWEGEKLFF.

CDR3 sequence reads: CASRLAGNNEQFF. CDR3 DNA: TGTGCCAGCAGACTAGCGGGTAACAATGAGCAGTTCTTC. The chain combines TRBV2 with TRBJ2-1; 9 positions match TRBD2. Trimming removed 6 bases from V and 5 bases from J; junction bases left unmatched: 2. Germline-derived CDR1 and CDR2 are SNHLY and FYNNEI. The CDR3 runs 13 residues.

This clone was counted only a few times. The chain recombines TRBV6-5 with TRBJ1-1; maybe TRBD1 (5 bases). Trimming stripped 9 bases from V and 2 bases from J, with 10 bases between. This CDR3 contains 12 residues. Germline loops: CDR1 MNHEY, CDR2 SVGAGI. The CDR3 is CARLGGNTEAFF. DNA for the CDR3: TGTGCCAGACTGGGGGGTAACACTGAAGCTTTCTTT.

The DNA of the CDR3 is TGTGCCAGCCGGGACAGGGGGTACGAGCAGTACTTC. Its protein is CASRDRGYEQYF. The chain is built from TRBV6-5 and TRBJ2-7; the match to TRBD1 covers 11 bases. Germline CDR1 reads MNHEY; CDR2 reads SVGAGI. V shed 8 bases, J shed 4 bases, and the junction held 1 base outside the gene matches. CDR3 size: 12 residues.

The chain couples TRBV5-1 to TRBJ1-4; weak D call: TRBD1 (6 bases). The length of the CDR3 is 14 residues. V gave up 3 bases and J gave up 5 bases, with 11 bases separating them. Germline loops: CDR1 SGHRS, CDR2 YFSETQ. The CDR3 DNA is TGCGCCAGCAGCTCGGGGGGGCAGAATGAAAAACTGTTTTTT. Translated, it gives CASSSGGQNEKLFF. Based on the CDR3 plus reference TRBV5-1 and TRBJ1-4, the full variable domain is KAGVTQTPRYLIKTRGQQVTLSCSPISGHRSVSWYQQTPGQGLQFLFEYFSETQRNKGNFPGRFSGRQFSNSRSEMNVSTLELGDSALYLCASSSGGQNEKLFFGSGTQLSVL.

The chain uses TRBV9 and TRBJ1-2, with TRBD1 as a possible D gene (5 bases). CDR1 SGDLS and CDR2 YYNGEE come from the germline V gene. The CDR3 is 12 amino acids. V gave up 4 bases and J gave up 7 bases, with 11 bases separating them. Here the CDR3 reads CASSQQAFGYTF. CDR3 DNA: TGTGCCAGCAGCCAACAGGCGTTTGGCTACACCTTC.

The chain links TRBV19 to TRBJ2-7; 7 bases line up with TRBD1. J lost 2 bases, V lost 4 bases, and 5 bases had no gene match. The CDR3 has 14 residues. From germline, CDR1 is LNHDA and CDR2 SQIVND (reference sequence). The CDR3 bases are TGTGCCAGTAGTAGATACAGGGGACCCTACGAGCAGTACTTC. Translation: CASSRYRGPYEQYF.

This clone was observed a handful of times. The V call is TRBV6-5, the J call TRBJ1-1; 8 positions match TRBD1. The CDR3 consists of 16 residues. In germline, CDR1 is MNHEY, CDR2 SVGAGI. V was pared by 0 bases and J by 1 base, with 4 bases of the junction left unmatched. CDR3 coding DNA: TGTGCCAGCAGTTACTCGAGCGGGACAGGGAACACTGAAGCTTTCTTT. It yields the protein CASSYSSGTGNTEAFF.

This clone appeared a single time. This chain links TRBV7-8 with TRBJ1-4, with TRBD1 as a possible D gene (6 bases). The CDR3 consists of 16 residues. V was cut by 5 bases and J by 7 bases, with 20 bases left in between. Germline loops: CDR1 SGHVS, CDR2 FQNEAQ. CDR3 nucleotides: TGTGCCAGCAGCACCTCACCCGGGACACCCGTTGAAAAACTGTTTTTT. Translating gives CASSTSPGTPVEKLFF.

As for this clone: Other DNA sequences in this sample translate to the same CDR3. The chain is built from TRBV27 and TRBJ2-2; TRBD1 is a possible D gene (6 bases). This CDR3 has 16 residues. Between the trimmed V and J ends, which lost 5 bases and 2 bases, there was a span of 15 bases. Germline V gene data show CDR1 as MNHEY and CDR2 as SMNVEV (reference sequence). The CDR3 coding sequence is TGTGCCAGCAGTCCAATTGGGACACTCAACACCGGGGAGCTGTTTTTT. As protein: CASSPIGTLNTGELFF.

This chain uses TRBV28 with TRBJ1-1; D is undetermined. Germline loops: CDR1 MDHEN, CDR2 SYDVKM. The CDR3 has 15 residues. Between the trimmed V and J ends, which lost 6 bases and 1 base, there was a span of 15 bases. The CDR3 DNA reads TGTGCCAGCAGCCGTCCCCCCAGTGGGAACACTGAAGCTTTCTTT. This codes for CASSRPPSGNTEAFF.

The genes are TRBV7-9 and TRBJ2-5; unclear D gene. This CDR3 is built from 14 residues. Germline V lookup: CDR1 SEHNR, CDR2 FQNEAQ (reference sequence). The germline V and J ends were trimmed by 8 bases and 1 base, with 14 bases remaining between them. CDR3 DNA: TGTGCCAGCGGCGCCCCCGTGGTCCAAGAGACCCAGTACTTC. It encodes CASGAPVVQETQYF.

The chain employs TRBV5-8 and TRBJ2-7; no definite D call. Deletions cut 0 bases from V and 2 bases from J, with 6 bases between. This CDR3 has 13 residues. The germline V gene encodes CDR1 SGHTS and CDR2 YDEGEE. CDR3 region: CASSLAQTYEQYF. The CDR3 coding sequence is TGTGCCAGCAGCTTGGCTCAGACCTACGAGCAGTACTTC. The whole variable domain, remainder taken from reference TRBV5-8 and TRBJ2-7, is EAGVTQSPTHLIKTRGQQATLRCSPISGHTSVYWYQQALGLGLQFLLWYDEGEERNRGNFPPRFSGRQFPNYSSELNVNALELEDSALYLCASSLAQTYEQYFGPGTRLTVT.

This chain links TRBV5-4 with TRBJ2-5; 7 positions agree with TRBD1. The CDR3 covers 14 residues. The junction had 6 bases not matched to a gene; V was cut back by 2 bases and J by 5 bases. Germline assignment: CDR1 SGHNT and CDR2 YYREEE (reference sequence). This chain's CDR3 is CASSFPQGVETQYF. In DNA form, the CDR3 reads TGTGCCAGCAGCTTCCCGCAGGGGGTGGAGACCCAGTACTTC.

This chain joins TRBV5-1 and TRBJ2-7; 9 positions match TRBD2. CDR1 and CDR2 from the germline V gene are SGHRS and YFSETQ. This CDR3 has 15 amino acids. The V and J ends lost 5 bases and 0 bases, in that order; junction bases with no gene match: 6. The CDR3 sequence is CASSQAGGTSYEQYF. The CDR3 DNA reads TGCGCCAGCAGTCAAGCGGGAGGTACCTCCTACGAGCAGTACTTC.